The T cell receptor beta chain described here comes from a study of blood T cell repertoires in COVID-19. The wider study: Acute and convalescent COVID-19 samples came from the United States, Italy and Spain.

The table came from immunoSEQ multiplex PCR; TCRdb's copy has only in-frame clones and leaves some out. The sample lists roughly 280,000 clones; about 87% were seen once. Cohort allocation depended upon clinical history that participants reported. Germline CDR1 is ENHRY and CDR2 is SYGVKD. This CDR3 has 17 residues. Trimming shortened V by 0 bases and J by 4 bases, and 18 bases separated the two germline ends. This TCR was recovered from a woman aged 45-65 years who had recovered from COVID-19. The source material was PBMCs or T cells enriched from blood (not recorded which). The V and J genes are TRBV10-3 and TRBJ1-1; no definite D call. The CDR3 is CAISESSGELAVTEAFF. DNA for the CDR3: TGTGCCATCAGTGAGTCGAGCGGGGAGTTGGCGGTCACTGAAGCTTTCTTT.